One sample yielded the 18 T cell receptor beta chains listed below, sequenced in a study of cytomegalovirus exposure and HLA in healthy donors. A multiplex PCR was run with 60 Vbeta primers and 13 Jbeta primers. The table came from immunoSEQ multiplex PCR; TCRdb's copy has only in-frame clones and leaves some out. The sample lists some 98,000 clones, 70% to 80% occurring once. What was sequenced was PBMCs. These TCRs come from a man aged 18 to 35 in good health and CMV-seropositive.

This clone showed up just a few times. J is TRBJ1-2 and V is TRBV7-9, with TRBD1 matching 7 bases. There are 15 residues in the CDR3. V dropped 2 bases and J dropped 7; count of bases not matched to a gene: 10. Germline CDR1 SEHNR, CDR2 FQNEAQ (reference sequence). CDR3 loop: CASSLPGTAILGYTF. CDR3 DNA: TGTGCCAGCAGCTTACCAGGGACAGCTATTCTTGGCTACACCTTC.

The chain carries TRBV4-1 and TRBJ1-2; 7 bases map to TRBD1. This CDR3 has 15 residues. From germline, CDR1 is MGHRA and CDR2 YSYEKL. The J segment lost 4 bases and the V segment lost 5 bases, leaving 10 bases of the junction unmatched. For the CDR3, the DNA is TGCGCCAGCAGCGACCGAACCGGGACAGCCTATGGCTACACCTTC. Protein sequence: CASSDRTGTAYGYTF.

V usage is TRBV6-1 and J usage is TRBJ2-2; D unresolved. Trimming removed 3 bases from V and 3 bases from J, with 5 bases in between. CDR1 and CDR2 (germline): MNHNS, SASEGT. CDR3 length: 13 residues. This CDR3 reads CASSDRDTGELFF. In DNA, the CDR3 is TGTGCCAGCAGTGATCGGGACACCGGGGAGCTGTTTTTT.

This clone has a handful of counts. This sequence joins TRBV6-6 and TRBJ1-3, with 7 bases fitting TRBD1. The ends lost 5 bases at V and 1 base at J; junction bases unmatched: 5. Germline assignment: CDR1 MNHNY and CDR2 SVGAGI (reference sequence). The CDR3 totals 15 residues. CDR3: CASSRPQGSGNTIYF. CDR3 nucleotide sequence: TGTGCCAGCAGTAGACCACAGGGGTCTGGAAACACCATATATTTT.

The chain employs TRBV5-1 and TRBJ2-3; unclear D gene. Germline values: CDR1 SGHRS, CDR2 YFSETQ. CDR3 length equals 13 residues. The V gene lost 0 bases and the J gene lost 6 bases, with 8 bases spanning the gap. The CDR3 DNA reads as TGCGCCAGCAGCTTGGACGGGTTGGATACGCAGTATTTT. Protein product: CASSLDGLDTQYF.

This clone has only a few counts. In DNA, the CDR3 is TGCGCCAGCAGCTTGGTTGGAGGGGGCGTGAATGAAAAACTGTTTTTT. Amino acid sequence: CASSLVGGGVNEKLFF. The J gene is TRBJ1-4, the V gene TRBV5-1, with 7 bases aligning to TRBD1. J was trimmed by 5 bases and V by 0 bases; bases with no gene match: 7. Germline assignment: CDR1 SGHRS and CDR2 YFSETQ. The CDR3 covers 16 residues. Full variable domain (outside the CDR3, taken from reference TRBV5-1 and TRBJ1-4): KAGVTQTPRYLIKTRGQQVTLSCSPISGHRSVSWYQQTPGQGLQFLFEYFSETQRNKGNFPGRFSGRQFSNSRSEMNVSTLELGDSALYLCASSLVGGGVNEKLFFGSGTQLSVL.

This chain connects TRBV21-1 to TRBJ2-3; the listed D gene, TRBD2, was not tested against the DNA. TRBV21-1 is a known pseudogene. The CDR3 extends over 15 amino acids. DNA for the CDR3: TGTGCCAGCAGCAACCGGGACTGCTTCACAGATACGCAGTATTTT. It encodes CASSNRDCFTDTQYF.

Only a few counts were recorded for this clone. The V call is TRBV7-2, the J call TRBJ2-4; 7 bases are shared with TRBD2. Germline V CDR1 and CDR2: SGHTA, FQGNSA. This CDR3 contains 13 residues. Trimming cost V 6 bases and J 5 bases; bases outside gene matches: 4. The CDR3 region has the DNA TGTGCCAGCAGAGCCCTAGCGGAAAACATTCAGTACTTC. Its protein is CASRALAENIQYF.

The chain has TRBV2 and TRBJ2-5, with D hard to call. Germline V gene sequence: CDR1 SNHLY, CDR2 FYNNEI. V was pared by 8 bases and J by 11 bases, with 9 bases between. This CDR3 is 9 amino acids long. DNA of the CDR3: TGTGCCAGCTACGGTCCTCAGTACTTC. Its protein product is CASYGPQYF.

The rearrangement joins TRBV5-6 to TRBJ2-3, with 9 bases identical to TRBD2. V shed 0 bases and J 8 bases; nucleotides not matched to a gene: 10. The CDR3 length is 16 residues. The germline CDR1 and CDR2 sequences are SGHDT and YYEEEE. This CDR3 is CASSLAVSLAGSTQYF. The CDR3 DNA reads TGTGCCAGCAGCTTGGCCGTCAGTCTAGCGGGGAGTACGCAGTATTTT.

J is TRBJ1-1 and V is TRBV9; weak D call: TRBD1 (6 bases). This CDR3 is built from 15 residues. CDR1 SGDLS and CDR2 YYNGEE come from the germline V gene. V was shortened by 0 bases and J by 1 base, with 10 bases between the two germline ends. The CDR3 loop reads CASSVGTGTNTEAFF. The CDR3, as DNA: TGTGCCAGCAGCGTAGGTACAGGGACGAACACTGAAGCTTTCTTT. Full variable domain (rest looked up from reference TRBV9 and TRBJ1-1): DSGVTQTPKHLITATGQRVTLRCSPRSGDLSVYWYQQSLDQGLQFLIQYYNGEERAKGNILERFSAQQFPDLHSELNLSSLELGDSALYFCASSVGTGTNTEAFFGQGTRLTVV.

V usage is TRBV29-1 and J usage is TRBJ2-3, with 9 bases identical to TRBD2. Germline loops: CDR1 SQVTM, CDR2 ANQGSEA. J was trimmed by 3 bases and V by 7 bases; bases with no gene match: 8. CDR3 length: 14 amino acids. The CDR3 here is CSGAAGGPTDTQYF. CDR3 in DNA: TGCAGCGGGGCGGCGGGGGGGCCTACAGATACGCAGTATTTT.

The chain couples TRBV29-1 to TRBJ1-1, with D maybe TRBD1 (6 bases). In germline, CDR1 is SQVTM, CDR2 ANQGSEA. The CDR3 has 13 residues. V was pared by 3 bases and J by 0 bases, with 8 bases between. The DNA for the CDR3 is TGCAGCGTTGACAGGGGAATGAACACTGAAGCTTTCTTT. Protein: CSVDRGMNTEAFF. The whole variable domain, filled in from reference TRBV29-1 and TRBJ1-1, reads SAVISQKPSRDICQRGTSLTIQCQVDSQVTMMFWYRQQPGQSLTLIATANQGSEATYESGFVIDKFPISRPNLTFSTLTVSNMSPEDSSIYLCSVDRGMNTEAFFGQGTRLTVV.

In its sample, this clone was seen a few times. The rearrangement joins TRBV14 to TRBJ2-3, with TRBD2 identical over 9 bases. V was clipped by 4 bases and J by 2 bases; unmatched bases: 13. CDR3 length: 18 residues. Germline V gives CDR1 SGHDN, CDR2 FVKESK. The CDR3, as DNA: TGTGCCAGCAGCCCCGGTCGGAATAGCGGGGGCTTCACAGATACGCAGTATTTT. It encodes CASSPGRNSGGFTDTQYF. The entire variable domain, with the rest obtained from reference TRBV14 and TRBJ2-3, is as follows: EAGVTQFPSHSVIEKGQTVTLRCDPISGHDNLYWYRRVMGKEIKFLLHFVKESKQDESGMPNNRFLAERTGGTYSTLKVQPAELEDSGVYFCASSPGRNSGGFTDTQYFGPGTRLTVL.

CDR3 sequence reads: CASSSDRYEQYF. The DNA for the CDR3 is TGCGCCAGCAGCTCCGACAGATACGAGCAGTACTTC. The chain employs TRBV5-1 and TRBJ2-7, with a tentative D call TRBD1 (5 bases). Germline values: CDR1 SGHRS, CDR2 YFSETQ. Trimming shortened V by 3 bases and J by 4 bases, and 8 bases separated the two germline ends. This CDR3 comprises 12 residues.

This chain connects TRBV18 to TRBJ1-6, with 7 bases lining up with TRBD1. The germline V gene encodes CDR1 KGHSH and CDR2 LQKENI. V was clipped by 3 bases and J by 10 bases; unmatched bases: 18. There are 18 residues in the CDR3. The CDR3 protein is CASSPNLIDTGEESPLHF. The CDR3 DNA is TGTGCCAGCTCACCTAACCTTATTGATACAGGGGAGGAATCACCCCTCCACTTT.

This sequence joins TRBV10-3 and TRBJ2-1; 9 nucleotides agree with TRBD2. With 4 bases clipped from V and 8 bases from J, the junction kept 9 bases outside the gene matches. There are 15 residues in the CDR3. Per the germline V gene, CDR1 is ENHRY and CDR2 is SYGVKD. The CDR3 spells CAISGGGGAYDEQFF. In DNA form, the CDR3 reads TGTGCCATCAGTGGGGGCGGGGGGGCGTACGATGAGCAGTTCTTC.

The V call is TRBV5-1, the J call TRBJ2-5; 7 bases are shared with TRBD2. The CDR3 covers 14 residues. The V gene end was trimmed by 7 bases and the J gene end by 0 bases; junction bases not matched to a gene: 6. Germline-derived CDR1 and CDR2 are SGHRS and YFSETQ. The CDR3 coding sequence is TGCGCCAGCTTCCGGGGGGAGTACCAAGAGACCCAGTACTTC. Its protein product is CASFRGEYQETQYF. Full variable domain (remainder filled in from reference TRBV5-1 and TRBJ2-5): KAGVTQTPRYLIKTRGQQVTLSCSPISGHRSVSWYQQTPGQGLQFLFEYFSETQRNKGNFPGRFSGRQFSNSRSEMNVSTLELGDSALYLCASFRGEYQETQYFGPGTRLLVL.